Reported below is one TCR beta chain. Methods used by the authors: Amplified reference gene primers provided the basis for estimating nucleated cell counts. Profiled with immunoSEQ multiplex PCR; TCRdb holds only in-frame clones, not every one. V and J calls and clone size are those listed in that table; D and trimming were worked out from the DNA. Of over 250,000 clones detected, 65% to 90% appear once; the ten largest clones hold 10% to 15%. This sample was taken from a study of blood T cell repertoires in COVID-19. About the study: Spain, Italy and the United States supplied samples that represented acute and convalescent COVID-19. T cells, B-cell-depleted T cells, or PBMCs provided the cDNA or gDNA that served as material.

The sequence was obtained from a human donor in a cohort sampled during active COVID-19. The sequencing sample was made of peripheral blood.

The CDR3 loop reads CASSLWPGSGEFF. The CDR3 nucleotides read TGTGCCAGCAGCTTGTGGCCTGGATCGGGTGAGTTCTTC. The V call is TRBV5-6, the J call TRBJ2-1; D not resolved. CDR1 SGHDT and CDR2 YYEEEE come from the germline V gene. The CDR3 has 13 amino acids. The V and J ends lost 1 base and 14 bases respectively, with 16 bases between them.